The 21 T cell receptor beta chains below come from one sample, sequenced in a study of T cell responses to AZD1222 COVID-19 vaccine. TCRdb's copy holds only in-frame clones and misses some; the assay was immunoSEQ multiplex PCR. This sample has around 90,000 clones; roughly 84% occur once, and the top ten carry about an eighth. The specimen comprised peripheral blood, sampled on day 0 of AZD1222 vaccination. Receptors originate from an adult in good health.

This chain links TRBV9 with TRBJ1-2, with D tentatively TRBD1 (5 bases). Trimming took off 5 bases at V and 3 bases at J, with 11 bases between the two ends. The CDR3 contains 13 residues. Looked up from germline, CDR1 is SGDLS and CDR2 is YYNGEE. The CDR3 protein is CASSPRGDYGYTF. The CDR3 DNA follows: TGTGCCAGCAGTCCAAGGGGTGACTATGGCTACACCTTC.

The chain links TRBV2 to TRBJ2-1, with D perhaps TRBD2 (6 bases). Trimming took 8 bases from V and 2 from J, leaving 13 bases between them. The V gene's germline CDR1 is SNHLY and CDR2 FYNNEI. CDR3 length equals 14 residues. CDR3 in amino acids: CASGVGGAYNEQFF. The CDR3 DNA sequence: TGTGCCAGCGGGGTCGGCGGGGCCTACAATGAGCAGTTCTTC.

The V gene is TRBV6-4, the J gene TRBJ1-5; unclear D gene. From germline, CDR1 is MRHNA and CDR2 SNTAGT. This CDR3 region has 16 residues. The germline V and J ends were trimmed by 5 bases and 8 bases, with 22 bases remaining between them. The chain's CDR3 is CASSSYPGGDIEPQHF. DNA for the CDR3: TGTGCCAGCAGTTCCTACCCCGGCGGAGACATTGAGCCCCAGCATTTT.

The rearrangement joins TRBV19 to TRBJ1-2; D is possibly TRBD1 (6 bases). The CDR3 is 14 amino acids. CDR1 is LNHDA, CDR2 SQIVND, per germline (reference sequence). Trimming shortened V by 3 bases and J by 4 bases, and 12 bases separated the two germline ends. CDR3 nucleotide sequence: TGTGCCAGTAGTATTGGACAGACTCTCTATGGCTACACCTTC. It encodes CASSIGQTLYGYTF.

This chain links TRBV18 with TRBJ1-5; TRBD1 aligns across 9 bases. The CDR3 runs to 15 residues. CDR1 and CDR2 (germline): KGHSH, LQKENI. With 4 bases clipped from V and 6 bases from J, the junction kept 7 bases outside the gene matches. The CDR3 nucleotides read TGTGCCAGCTCACGTACAGGGGGCAGTTTTCAGCCCCAGCATTTT. Translated, it gives CASSRTGGSFQPQHF.

This rearrangement joins TRBV9 to TRBJ2-3; the match to TRBD2 covers 7 bases. The length of the CDR3 is 15 residues. Per the germline V gene, CDR1 is SGDLS and CDR2 is YYNGEE. V trimming: 8 bases; J trimming: 0 bases; junction bases outside the gene matches: 9. The CDR3: CASKSGVASTDTQYF. The CDR3 DNA reads as TGTGCCAGTAAAAGCGGGGTTGCTAGCACAGATACGCAGTATTTT.

The rearrangement joins TRBV6-5 to TRBJ1-5; D is perhaps TRBD1 (6 bases). In germline, CDR1 is MNHEY, CDR2 SVGAGI. This CDR3 has 14 amino acids. V was cut by 6 bases and J by 6 bases, with 15 bases left in between. CDR3 amino acids: CASSPGGGRQPQHF. The DNA for the CDR3 is TGTGCCAGCAGCCCGGGTGGGGGGCGTCAGCCCCAGCATTTT.

The CDR3 region is CASSSRTSGGTTDTQYF. The CDR3 nucleotides are TGTGCCAGCAGCTCACGGACTAGCGGGGGGACCACAGATACGCAGTATTTT. The chain employs TRBV9 and TRBJ2-3; 14 bases are shared with TRBD2. Germline assignment: CDR1 SGDLS and CDR2 YYNGEE. The CDR3 totals 17 residues. Trimming took 4 bases from V and 2 from J; bases not matched to a gene: 6.

V is TRBV19 and J is TRBJ2-7; possibly TRBD1 for D (5 bases). CDR1 LNHDA and CDR2 SQIVND come from the germline V gene (reference sequence). V was trimmed by 6 bases and J by 0 bases, leaving 9 bases between them. The CDR3 sequence is 13 residues long. The CDR3 DNA reads as TGTGCCAGTAGCCCAGGGTACTCCTACGAGCAGTACTTC. Encoded protein: CASSPGYSYEQYF. Together with reference TRBV19 and TRBJ2-7, the CDR3 gives the full variable domain: DGGITQSPKYLFRKEGQNVTLSCEQNLNHDAMYWYRQDPGQGLRLIYYSQIVNDFQKGDIAEGYSVSREKKESFPLTVTSAQKNPTAFYLCASSPGYSYEQYFGPGTRLTVT.

The chain combines TRBV18 with TRBJ2-2; TRBD2 matches 9 bases. The CDR3 extends over 17 amino acids. CDR1 is KGHSH, CDR2 LQKENI, per germline. The trim removed 6 bases at V and 9 bases at J, leaving 17 bases unmatched. CDR3 residues: CASSLIAGELSGWELFF. The DNA of the CDR3 is TGTGCCAGCTCCCTCATAGCGGGGGAGCTATCAGGCTGGGAGCTGTTTTTT.

The chain employs TRBV3-1 (or the pseudogene TRBV3-2) and TRBJ2-3, with D perhaps assigned TRBD1 or TRBD2 (5 bases each). V was pared by 4 bases and J by 2 bases, with 10 bases between. Germline assignment: CDR1 LGHDT and CDR2 YNNKEL (reference sequence). CDR3 length equals 14 residues. CDR3 sequence: CASSLGTATDTQYF. In nucleotides, the CDR3 is TGTGCCAGCAGCCTTGGGACGGCCACAGATACGCAGTATTTT.

The genes are TRBV6-5 and TRBJ1-1, with TRBD1 identical over 7 bases. CDR3 length: 14 residues. The germline CDR1 and CDR2 sequences are MNHEY and SVGAGI. The V segment lost 1 base and the J segment 4 bases; nucleotides outside the gene matches: 3. CDR3 in DNA: TGTGCCAGCAGTTACTTTGGACAGGCCACTGAAGCTTTCTTT. This encodes CASSYFGQATEAFF.

The chain carries TRBV5-4 and TRBJ1-4, with 7 bases lining up with TRBD1. With V trimmed by 1 base and J by 8 bases, 11 bases remained unmatched. CDR3 size: 16 residues. Germline CDR1 reads SGHNT; CDR2 reads YYREEE (reference sequence). This chain's CDR3 is CASSLYGAGGMEKLFF. CDR3 coding DNA: TGTGCCAGCAGCTTGTATGGAGCAGGGGGGATGGAAAAACTGTTTTTT.

The rearrangement links TRBV9 to TRBJ2-3; 8 bases agree with TRBD2. The CDR3 contains 17 residues. Germline V lookup: CDR1 SGDLS, CDR2 YYNGEE. V shed 6 bases and J 2 bases; nucleotides not matched to a gene: 14. CDR3 DNA sequence: TGTGCCAGCACCGTGGGGACTAGTAGGCCCCCCACAGATACGCAGTATTTT. It specifies CASTVGTSRPPTDTQYF.

The J gene is TRBJ1-1, the V gene TRBV7-3, with D possibly being TRBD1 (5 bases). The CDR3 contains 14 residues. V lost 5 bases, J lost 0 bases, and 10 bases lay in between. Germline-derived CDR1 and CDR2 are SGHTA and FQGTGA. The CDR3 DNA follows: TGTGCCAGCAGCCAAGACAGAATGAACACTGAAGCTTTCTTT. As protein: CASSQDRMNTEAFF.

The CDR3 DNA reads TGTGCCAGCAGCTTAAGGCAGGGGGAACAGCCCCAGCATTTT. It specifies CASSLRQGEQPQHF. The chain couples TRBV7-2 to TRBJ1-5, with 7 bases lining up with TRBD1. The germline V gene has CDR1 SGHTA and CDR2 FQGNSA. This CDR3 is 14 amino acids long. Trimming took 2 bases from V and 7 from J; bases not matched to a gene: 5. The full variable domain, completed using reference TRBV7-2 and TRBJ1-5, is GAGVSQSPSNKVTEKGKDVELRCDPISGHTALYWYRQSLGQGLEFLIYFQGNSAPDKSGLPSDRFSAERTGGSVSTLTIQRTQQEDSAVYLCASSLRQGEQPQHFGDGTRLSIL.

The J gene is TRBJ1-2, the V gene TRBV7-2; D is perhaps TRBD1 (6 bases). CDR3 length: 13 residues. With 5 bases removed from V and 3 bases from J, the gap between germline ends came to 10 bases. CDR1 and CDR2 from the germline V gene are SGHTA and FQGNSA. The CDR3 region is CASSTQGHYGYTF. The CDR3 nucleotides are TGTGCCAGCAGCACACAGGGTCACTATGGCTACACCTTC. The variable domain in full, completed from reference TRBV7-2 and TRBJ1-2, reads GAGVSQSPSNKVTEKGKDVELRCDPISGHTALYWYRQSLGQGLEFLIYFQGNSAPDKSGLPSDRFSAERTGGSVSTLTIQRTQQEDSAVYLCASSTQGHYGYTFGSGTRLTVV.

The chain has TRBV10-3 and TRBJ1-2; no reliable D call. V lost 0 bases and J 4 bases, leaving 6 bases between the germline ends. The length of the CDR3 is 13 residues. Looked up from germline, CDR1 is ENHRY and CDR2 is SYGVKD. CDR3 residues: CAISESGSYGYTF. DNA for the CDR3: TGTGCCATCAGTGAGTCAGGCAGCTATGGCTACACCTTC.

The chain is built from TRBV2 and TRBJ2-3; 12 positions agree with TRBD1. Germline CDR1 and CDR2: SNHLY and FYNNEI. The J segment lost 8 bases and the V segment lost 6 bases, leaving 12 bases of the junction unmatched. The CDR3 contains 16 residues. CDR3 nucleotide sequence: TGTGCCAGCAGCTCCGAGGGACAGGGGGCTACCGGTACGCAGTATTTT. Its protein product is CASSSEGQGATGTQYF.

The gene calls are TRBV12-5 and TRBJ1-1; TRBD1 might be the D (5 bases). Per the germline V gene, CDR1 is LGHNT and CDR2 is FRNRAP. With 0 bases removed from V and 4 bases from J, the gap between germline ends came to 9 bases. This CDR3 is built from 14 residues. CDR3: CASGLVRGPTEAFF. The CDR3 DNA follows: TGTGCTAGTGGTTTGGTTAGGGGTCCCACTGAAGCTTTCTTT. The variable domain in full, completed from reference TRBV12-5 and TRBJ1-1, reads DARVTQTPRHKVTEMGQEVTMRCQPILGHNTVFWYRQTMMQGLELLAYFRNRAPLDDSGMPKDRFSAEMPDATLATLKIQPSEPRDSAVYFCASGLVRGPTEAFFGQGTRLTVV.

V is TRBV6-2 or TRBV6-3 and J is TRBJ1-2; 7 nucleotides agree with TRBD1. This CDR3 has 13 amino acids. Germline CDR1 MNHEY, CDR2 SVGEGT. The V and J ends lost 2 bases and 3 bases, in that order; junction bases with no gene match: 0. The DNA of the CDR3 is TGTGCCAGCAGTTACCAGGGGGACTATGGCTACACCTTC. Its translation is CASSYQGDYGYTF.